This record looks at one T cell receptor beta chain sequence and its context. Its antigen is unknown. This sample was taken from a study of cytomegalovirus exposure and HLA in healthy donors. Findings and limits, study-wide: In a later analysis, specific HLA alleles were associated with approximately 17,000 TCR beta sequences at a 0.05 false discovery rate. Analysis was carried out at a later point, and it linked a missense DCLRE1C variant to TCR beta V- and J-gene trimming.

A multiplex PCR was run with 60 Vbeta primers and 13 Jbeta primers. Profiling relied on immunoSEQ multiplex PCR, and the TCRdb table lists in-frame clones only, not all of them. The repertoire has about 96,000 clones, 60% to 75% of them found once; the top ten carry roughly 13%. The clonotype originates from an older woman in good health and CMV-seropositive. The sequencing sample was made of PBMCs.

CDR3 sequence: CASSLSSSSGNTIYF. Here the CDR3 DNA reads TGTGCCAGCAGTTTATCCTCGAGCTCTGGAAACACCATATATTTT. This chain uses TRBV27 with TRBJ1-3; D uncertain. This CDR3 has 15 amino acids. CDR1 is MNHEY, CDR2 SMNVEV, per germline (reference sequence). V was trimmed by 0 bases and J by 0 bases, leaving 6 bases between them.